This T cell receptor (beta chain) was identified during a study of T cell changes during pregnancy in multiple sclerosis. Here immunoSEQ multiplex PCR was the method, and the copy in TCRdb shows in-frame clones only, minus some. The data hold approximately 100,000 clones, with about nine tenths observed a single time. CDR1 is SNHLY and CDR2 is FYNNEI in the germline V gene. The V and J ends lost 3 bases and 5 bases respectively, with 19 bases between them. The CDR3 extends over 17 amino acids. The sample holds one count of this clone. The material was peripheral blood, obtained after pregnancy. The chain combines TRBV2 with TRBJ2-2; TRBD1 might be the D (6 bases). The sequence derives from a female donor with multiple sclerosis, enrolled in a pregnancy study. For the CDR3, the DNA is TGTGCCAGCAGTGAGAGAATCCCAGGGGCGCGGACCGGGGAGCTGTTTTTT. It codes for CASSERIPGARTGELFF. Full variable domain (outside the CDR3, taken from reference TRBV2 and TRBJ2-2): EPEVTQTPSHQVTQMGQEVILRCVPISNHLYFYWYRQILGQKVEFLVSFYNNEISEKSEIFDDQFSVERPDGSNFTLKIRSTKLEDSAMYFCASSERIPGARTGELFFGEGSRLTVL.